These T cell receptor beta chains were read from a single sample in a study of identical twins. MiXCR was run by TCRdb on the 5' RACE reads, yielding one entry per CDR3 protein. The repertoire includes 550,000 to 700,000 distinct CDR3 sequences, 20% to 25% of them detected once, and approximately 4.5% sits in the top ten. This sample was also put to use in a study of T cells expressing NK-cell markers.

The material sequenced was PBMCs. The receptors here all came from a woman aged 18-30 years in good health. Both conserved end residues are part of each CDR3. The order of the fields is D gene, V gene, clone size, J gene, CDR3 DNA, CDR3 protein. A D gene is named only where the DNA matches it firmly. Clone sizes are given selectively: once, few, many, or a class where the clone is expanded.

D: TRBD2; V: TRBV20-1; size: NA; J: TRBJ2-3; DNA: TGCAGTGCTCCTCTAGCGGTGAGCACAGATACGCAGTATTTT; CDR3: CSAPLAVSTDTQYF
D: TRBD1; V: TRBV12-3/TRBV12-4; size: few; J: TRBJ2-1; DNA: TGTGCCAGCCGAAGACAGGGGGGAAATGAGCAGTTCTTC; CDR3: CASRRQGGNEQFF
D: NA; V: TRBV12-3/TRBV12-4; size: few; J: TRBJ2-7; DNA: TGTGCCAGCAGTTTAGCGGGAGAATGGGACATGGGTCCCTACGAGCAGTACTTC; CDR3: CASSLAGEWDMGPYEQYF
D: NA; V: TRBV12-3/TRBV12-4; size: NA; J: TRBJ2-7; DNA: TGTGCCAGCAGTTTTTGGCAGGCCCCCTCCTTC; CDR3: CASSFWQAPSF
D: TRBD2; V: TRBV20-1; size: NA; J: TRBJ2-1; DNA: TGCAGTGCCCTGAGACCTAGCGGGGACCTCAATGAGCAGTTCTTC; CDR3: CSALRPSGDLNEQFF
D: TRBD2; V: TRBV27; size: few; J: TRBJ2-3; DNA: TGTGCCAGCAGGGAAGGGACTAGCGGGAGAACTGATACGCAGTATTTT; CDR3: CASREGTSGRTDTQYF
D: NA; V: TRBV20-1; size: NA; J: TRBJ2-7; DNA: TGCAGTGCTATGTTCGGGACTTTCTCCTACGAGCAGTACTTC; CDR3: CSAMFGTFSYEQYF
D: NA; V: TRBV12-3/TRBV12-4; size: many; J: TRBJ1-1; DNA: TGTGCCAGCAGTTTTGAGGGAGTTGAAGCTTTCTTT; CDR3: CASSFEGVEAFF
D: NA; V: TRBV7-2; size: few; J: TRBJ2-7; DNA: TGTGCCAGCAGCTTAGTAGCGGACTACGAGCAGTACTTC; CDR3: CASSLVADYEQYF
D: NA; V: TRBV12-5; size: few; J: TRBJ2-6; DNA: TGTGCTAGTGGTTTGGTACATAACTCTGGGGCCAACGTCCTGACTTTC; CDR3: CASGLVHNSGANVLTF
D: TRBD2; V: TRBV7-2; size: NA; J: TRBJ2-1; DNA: TGTGCCAGCAGCTTAGCGCCTAGCGGGAGAAATGAGCAGTTCTTC; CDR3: CASSLAPSGRNEQFF
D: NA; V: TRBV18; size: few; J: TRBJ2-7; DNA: TGTGCCAGCTCACCTCGGACGGACCTCGGTCAGTACTTC; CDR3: CASSPRTDLGQYF
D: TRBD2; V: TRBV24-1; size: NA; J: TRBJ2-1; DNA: TGTGCCACCAGTGATTCTCGGACTAGCGGGAGTTTATACGAGCAGTTCTTC; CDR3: CATSDSRTSGSLYEQFF
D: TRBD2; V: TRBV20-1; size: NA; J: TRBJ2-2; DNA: TGCAGTGCTGTCCGGGGGGGCCGAGACGGGGAGCTGTTTTTT; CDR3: CSAVRGGRDGELFF
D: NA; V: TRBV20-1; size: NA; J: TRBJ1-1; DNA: TGCAGTGCCGTGAGACTTTCTGAAGCTTTCTTT; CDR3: CSAVRLSEAFF
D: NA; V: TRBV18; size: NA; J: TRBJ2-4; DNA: TGTGCCAGCTCAGCCGACAGAGCCAAAAACATTCAGTACTTC; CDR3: CASSADRAKNIQYF
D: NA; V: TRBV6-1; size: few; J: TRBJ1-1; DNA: TGTGCCAGTGGTCGGTTAAGGAACACTGAAGCTTTCTTT; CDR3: CASGRLRNTEAFF
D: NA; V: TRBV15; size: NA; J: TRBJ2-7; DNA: TGTGCCACCAGAGAGGAAGACAGATACTACGAGCAGTACTTC; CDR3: CATREEDRYYEQYF
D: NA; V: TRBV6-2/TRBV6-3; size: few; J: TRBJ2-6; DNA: TGTGCCAGCAGTTCACGGACTTTGGCCAACGTCCTGACTTTC; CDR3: CASSSRTLANVLTF
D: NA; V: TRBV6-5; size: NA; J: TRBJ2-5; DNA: TGTGCCAGCAGTTACTCGGAACTAGCATGGACCCAGTACTTC; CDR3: CASSYSELAWTQYF
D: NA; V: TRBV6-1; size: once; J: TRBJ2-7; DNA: TGTGCCAGCAGCTTCTATCCCGGGGCCTACGAGCAGTACTTC; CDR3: CASSFYPGAYEQYF
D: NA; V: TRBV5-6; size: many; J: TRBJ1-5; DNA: TGTGCCAGCAGCCGTAGGCGGCAACAACAGCCCCAGCATTTT; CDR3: CASSRRRQQQPQHF
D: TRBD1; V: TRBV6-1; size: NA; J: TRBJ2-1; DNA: TGTCCCAGCTACACCGGACAGGGGTTTCGCAATGAGCAGTTCTTC; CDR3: CPSYTGQGFRNEQFF
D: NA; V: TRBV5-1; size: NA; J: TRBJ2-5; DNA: TGCGCCAGCAGCCTAAGGACAGCGTACCAAGAGACCCAGTACTTC; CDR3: CASSLRTAYQETQYF
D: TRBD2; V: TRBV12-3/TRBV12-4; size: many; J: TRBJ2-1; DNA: TGTGCCAGCAGGGCTATAGCGGGGGGGTACAATGAGCAGTTCTTC; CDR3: CASRAIAGGYNEQFF
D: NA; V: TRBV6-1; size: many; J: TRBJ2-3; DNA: TGTGCCACTGACACAACTAGCACAGATACGCAGTATTTT; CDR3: CATDTTSTDTQYF
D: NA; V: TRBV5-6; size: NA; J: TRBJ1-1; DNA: TGTGCCAGCATCAGGGGTGGCACTGAAGCTTTCTTT; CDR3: CASIRGGTEAFF
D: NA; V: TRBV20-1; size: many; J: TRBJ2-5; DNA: TGCAGTGCTAGTGGGGCCACTACAGGGTTTCAAGAGACCCAGTACTTC; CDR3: CSASGATTGFQETQYF
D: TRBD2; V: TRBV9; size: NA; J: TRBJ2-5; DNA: TGTGCCAGCAGCGTTCGAGCGGGGCGGGAGACCCAGTACTTC; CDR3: CASSVRAGRETQYF
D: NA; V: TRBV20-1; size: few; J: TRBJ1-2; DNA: TGCAGTGCTAGTCCGGGCTTATCCTATGGCTACACCTTC; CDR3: CSASPGLSYGYTF
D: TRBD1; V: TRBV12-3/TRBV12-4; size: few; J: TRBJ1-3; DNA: TGTGCCAGCAAGATTAAACAGGGGCTCTCTGGAAACACCATATATTTT; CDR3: CASKIKQGLSGNTIYF
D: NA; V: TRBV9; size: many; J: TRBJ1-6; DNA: TGTGCCAGCAGCGTTGGTTATGCCCCTTCACCCCTCCACTTT; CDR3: CASSVGYAPSPLHF
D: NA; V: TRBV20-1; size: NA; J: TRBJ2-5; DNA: TGCAGTGCTAGAGACTCCTCCGGGTTACAAGAGACCCAGTACTTC; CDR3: CSARDSSGLQETQYF
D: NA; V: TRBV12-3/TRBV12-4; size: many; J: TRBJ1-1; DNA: TGTGCCAGCAGGCCACAGGCCGTTAACACTGAAGCTTTCTTT; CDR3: CASRPQAVNTEAFF
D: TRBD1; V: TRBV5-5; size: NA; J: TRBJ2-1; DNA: TGTGCCAGCAGCTTGGGGACAGGGGTTGGCAATGAGCAGTTCTTC; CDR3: CASSLGTGVGNEQFF
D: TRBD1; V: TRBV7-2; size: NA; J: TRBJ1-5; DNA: TGTGCCAGCAGCTTAACCCGGGACAGCGTCAAGCCCCAGCATTTT; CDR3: CASSLTRDSVKPQHF
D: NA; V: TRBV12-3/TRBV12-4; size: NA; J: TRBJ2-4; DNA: TGTGCCAGCAGCGACCAAAAAGTAGGGGTCCAAAACATTCAGTACTTC; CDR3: CASSDQKVGVQNIQYF
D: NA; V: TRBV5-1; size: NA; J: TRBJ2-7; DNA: TGCGCCAGCAGTCCCGGGACAAATTTCTACGAGCAGTACTTC; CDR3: CASSPGTNFYEQYF
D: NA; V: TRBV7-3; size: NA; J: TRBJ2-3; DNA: TGTGCCAGCAGCTTAAGTGGGGGGGCCCCAGATACGCAGTATTTT; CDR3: CASSLSGGAPDTQYF
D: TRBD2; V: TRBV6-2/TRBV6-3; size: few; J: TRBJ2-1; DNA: TGTGCCAGCAGTTACTCGGCGGGAGGGGGTAATGAGCAGTTCTTC; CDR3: CASSYSAGGGNEQFF
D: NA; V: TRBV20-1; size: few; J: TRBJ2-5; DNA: TGCAGTGCCCTTAACCCAGCCGGCGGCCAAGAGACCCAGTACTTC; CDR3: CSALNPAGGQETQYF
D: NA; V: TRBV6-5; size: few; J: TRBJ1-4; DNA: TGTGCCAGCAGTTACTCGTTCGAGGTTACAACTAATGAAAAACTGTTTTTT; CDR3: CASSYSFEVTTNEKLFF
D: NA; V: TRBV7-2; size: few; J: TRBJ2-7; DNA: TGTGCCAGCAGCCCGAACAGGGCTAACACCTACGAGCAGTACTTC; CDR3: CASSPNRANTYEQYF
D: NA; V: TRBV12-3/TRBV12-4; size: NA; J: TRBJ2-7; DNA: TGTGCCAGCAGTTTCCGGACGGATTACGAGCAGTACTTC; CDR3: CASSFRTDYEQYF
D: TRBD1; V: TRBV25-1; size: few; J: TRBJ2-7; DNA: TGTGCCAGCAGTGACTGGGACAGCTCCTACGAGCAGTACTTC; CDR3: CASSDWDSSYEQYF
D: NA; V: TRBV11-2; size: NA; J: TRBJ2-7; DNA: TGTGCCAGCAGCCCCGGACTCCTCGGCTCCTACGAGCAGTACTTC; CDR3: CASSPGLLGSYEQYF
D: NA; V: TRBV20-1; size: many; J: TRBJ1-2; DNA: TGCAGTGCTAGTCGAGGCTATGGCTACACCTTC; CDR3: CSASRGYGYTF
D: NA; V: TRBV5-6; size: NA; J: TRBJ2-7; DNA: TGTGCCAGCAGCTTGGGTGACTGGGGCTACGAGCAGTACTTC; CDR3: CASSLGDWGYEQYF
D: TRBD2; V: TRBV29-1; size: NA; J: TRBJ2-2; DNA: TGCAGCGTTAAGAACCGACTAGCGGAAAACACCGGGGAGCTGTTTTTT; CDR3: CSVKNRLAENTGELFF
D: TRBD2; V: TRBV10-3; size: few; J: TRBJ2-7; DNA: TGTGCCATCAGGGGTAGCGGGATCCTCTACGAGCAGTACTTC; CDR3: CAIRGSGILYEQYF
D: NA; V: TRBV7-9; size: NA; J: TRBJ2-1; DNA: TGTGCCAGCGGACTTCTAGAGCAGTTCTTC; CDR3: CASGLLEQFF
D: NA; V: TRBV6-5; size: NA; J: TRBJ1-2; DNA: TGTGCCAGCAGTTATCTCGTCGAGGGCCTGCACCTATATGGCTACACCTTC; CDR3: CASSYLVEGLHLYGYTF
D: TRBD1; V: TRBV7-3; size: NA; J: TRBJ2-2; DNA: TGTGCCAGCAGCCCTTCCCCCACAGGGGGCACCACCGGGGAGCTGTTTTTT; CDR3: CASSPSPTGGTTGELFF